The 19 T cell receptor beta chains below all came from one sample that was sequenced in a study of blood T cell repertoires in COVID-19. Assay used: immunoSEQ multiplex PCR; TCRdb lists only in-frame clones, some missing. Found here are over 250,000 clones, roughly 89% of them singletons; the top ten hold under 2.5%. Material: PBMCs or T cells enriched from blood (not recorded which). Every receptor here comes from an older woman who had recovered from COVID-19.

This rearrangement joins TRBV5-3 to TRBJ1-1; no reliable D call. TRBV5-3 is an ORF, with its function uncertain. V lost 2 bases, J lost 2 bases, and 10 bases lay in between. The CDR3 length is 14 residues. CDR3 sequence: CARSFSYANTEAFF. CDR3 DNA sequence: TGTGCCAGAAGCTTTTCCTACGCCAACACTGAAGCTTTCTTT.

The chain has TRBV24-1 and TRBJ2-5; TRBD2 matches at 9 bases. V lost 9 bases to trimming and J lost 4 bases; unmatched junction nucleotides: 5. The CDR3 runs to 13 residues. The germline V gene has CDR1 KGHDR and CDR2 SFDVKD. In DNA form, the CDR3 reads TGTGCCACCCTAGCGGGGATTTCAGAGACCCAGTACTTC. This gives the protein CATLAGISETQYF.

As DNA, the CDR3 is TGTGCCTGGACCATAGGACTTTTCCCCAGTTACAATGAGCAGTTCTTC. As protein: CAWTIGLFPSYNEQFF. The chain combines TRBV30 with TRBJ2-1, with D perhaps TRBD2 (5 bases). CDR3 length: 16 residues. CDR1 is GTSNPN, CDR2 SVGIG, per germline (reference sequence). V dropped 4 bases and J dropped 4 bases, with 20 bases sitting between them.

This sequence joins TRBV7-9 and TRBJ2-2; TRBD1 aligns across 9 bases. The length of the CDR3 is 14 residues. CDR1 and CDR2 (germline): SEHNR, FQNEAQ (reference sequence). Trimming removed 4 bases from V and 7 bases from J; junction bases left unmatched: 4. Here the CDR3 DNA reads TGTGCCAGCAGCTGGACAGGGGCCGGCGGGGAGCTGTTTTTT. It is translated as CASSWTGAGGELFF.

The chain employs TRBV2 and TRBJ1-1; 7 nucleotides agree with TRBD1. The CDR3 length is 11 residues. V trimming: 4 bases; J trimming: 10 bases; junction bases outside the gene matches: 3. CDR1 and CDR2 from the germline V gene are SNHLY and FYNNEI. The CDR3 loop is CASSGTGGAFF. CDR3 DNA: TGTGCCAGCAGTGGGACAGGAGGAGCTTTCTTT.

The chain has TRBV6-5 and TRBJ1-2, with 7 bases that match TRBD1. This CDR3 is built from 15 residues. Germline CDR1 is MNHEY and CDR2 is SVGAGI. V lost 6 bases, J lost 0 bases, and 7 bases stayed unmatched. The CDR3 here is CASRAGQQTNYGYTF. The CDR3 DNA sequence: TGTGCCAGCAGGGCGGGACAGCAAACTAACTATGGCTACACCTTC.

The V and J genes are TRBV6-5 and TRBJ1-5, with D possibly TRBD1 on 5 matching bases. Germline lookup yields CDR1 MNHEY and CDR2 SVGAGI. The CDR3 contains 11 residues. V was shortened by 6 bases and J by 7 bases, with 7 bases between the two germline ends. The CDR3 sequence is CASRGRQPQHF. Here the CDR3 DNA reads TGTGCCAGCAGGGGGCGGCAGCCCCAGCATTTT.

There are a few counts of this clone. The V call is TRBV2, the J call TRBJ1-4; D gene uncertain. The CDR3 totals 14 residues. V lost 5 bases and J 2 bases, leaving 9 bases between the germline ends. Germline V gene data show CDR1 as SNHLY and CDR2 as FYNNEI. DNA of the CDR3: TGTGCCAGCAGTCCGTCGTTCACTAATGAAAAACTGTTTTTT. Protein sequence: CASSPSFTNEKLFF.

The rearrangement uses TRBV12-5 and TRBJ1-5; D is undetermined. The germline V gene encodes CDR1 LGHNT and CDR2 FRNRAP. This CDR3 spans 12 amino acids. Here the CDR3 reads CASADSNQPQHF. The CDR3 nucleotides are TGTGCATCGGCGGATAGCAATCAGCCCCAGCATTTT.

The chain couples TRBV5-1 to TRBJ2-2; D perhaps matches TRBD2 (5 bases). The CDR3 spans 14 residues. Germline V gene data show CDR1 as SGHRS and CDR2 as YFSETQ. V dropped 0 bases and J dropped 4 bases, with 7 bases sitting between them. CDR3 sequence (DNA): TGCGCCAGCAGCTTGGCCGGGGTCACCGGGGAGCTGTTTTTT. Amino acids: CASSLAGVTGELFF.

This chain uses TRBV29-1 with TRBJ2-4, with a possible D match to TRBD2 (6 bases). Per the germline V gene, CDR1 is SQVTM and CDR2 is ANQGSEA. The CDR3 sequence is 13 residues long. V was clipped by 4 bases and J by 4 bases, with 11 bases between them. The DNA for the CDR3 is TGCAGCGTTGTCAGACTAGGGAAAAACATTCAGTACTTC. This gives the protein CSVVRLGKNIQYF.

The chain is built from TRBV5-1 and TRBJ1-1; 9 nucleotides match TRBD1. Looked up from germline, CDR1 is SGHRS and CDR2 is YFSETQ. V was clipped by 4 bases and J by 10 bases; unmatched bases: 14. The CDR3 runs 15 residues. CDR3 nucleotides: TGCGCCAGCAGCGACACACAGGGGGCTAATCTTGTAGCTTTCTTT. Its protein product is CASSDTQGANLVAFF.

This chain uses TRBV3-1 (or the pseudogene TRBV3-2) with TRBJ2-1; D unresolved. The ends were cut back, 1 base at V and 11 bases at J, with 9 bases in the middle. The germline CDR1 and CDR2 sequences are LGHDT and YNNKEL (reference sequence). The CDR3 covers 12 residues. CDR3 in amino acids: CASSQVESQQFF. For the CDR3, the DNA is TGTGCCAGCAGCCAAGTAGAGAGCCAGCAGTTCTTC.

The chain recombines TRBV10-1 with TRBJ2-2; 7 bases are a match to TRBD1. The germline V gene has CDR1 WNHNN and CDR2 SYGVQD (reference sequence). The CDR3 has 14 residues. The junction had 7 bases not matched to a gene; V was cut back by 6 bases and J by 6 bases. CDR3 sequence: CASRTGLSAGELFF. The CDR3 nucleotides are TGCGCCAGCAGGACAGGGCTCTCCGCCGGGGAGCTGTTTTTT.

This clone was seen just once. J is TRBJ1-4 and V is TRBV4-1; 7 positions agree with TRBD1. Trimming cost V 3 bases and J 4 bases; bases outside gene matches: 14. Germline-derived CDR1 and CDR2 are MGHRA and YSYEKL. The CDR3 runs 18 residues. CDR3 nucleotide sequence: TGCGCCAGCAGCCAGCGACAGGGTAGAGGGTCGGATAATGAAAAACTGTTTTTT. The encoded protein is CASSQRQGRGSDNEKLFF.

This rearrangement joins TRBV3-1 (or the pseudogene TRBV3-2) to TRBJ1-1; the D is unclear. This CDR3 has 15 amino acids. CDR1 and CDR2 (germline): LGHDT, YNNKEL (reference sequence). V was trimmed by 4 bases and J by 0 bases, leaving 12 bases between them. The CDR3, as DNA: TGTGCCAGCAGCCTCTCTTTAACTCTGAACACTGAAGCTTTCTTT. This gives the protein CASSLSLTLNTEAFF.

The V call is TRBV6-5, the J call TRBJ1-5; the D gene is possibly TRBD1 (5 bases). Germline values: CDR1 MNHEY, CDR2 SVGAGI. The CDR3 length is 14 residues. Between the trimmed V and J ends, which lost 2 bases and 4 bases, there was a span of 9 bases. The CDR3 here is CASSYMGPNQPQHF. Here the CDR3 DNA reads TGTGCCAGCAGTTACATGGGGCCGAATCAGCCCCAGCATTTT.

V gene TRBV19 combines with J gene TRBJ2-1; TRBD2 matches at 9 bases. This CDR3 is 16 amino acids long. V gave up 3 bases and J gave up 2 bases; unmatched junction bases: 5. In germline, CDR1 is LNHDA, CDR2 SQIVND (reference sequence). CDR3: CASSIQAGGPYNEQFF. DNA of the CDR3: TGTGCCAGTAGTATCCAAGCGGGAGGTCCCTACAATGAGCAGTTCTTC.

The V gene is TRBV4-1, the J gene TRBJ2-7; perhaps TRBD2 as D (7 bases). The V end lost 1 base, the J end lost 4 bases, and 14 bases lay between the germline ends. From germline, CDR1 is MGHRA and CDR2 YSYEKL. The CDR3 runs to 15 residues. The CDR3 coding sequence is TGCGCCAGCAGCCAAGGGTGGGGGGGCAGGTACGAGCAGTACTTC. It yields the protein CASSQGWGGRYEQYF.